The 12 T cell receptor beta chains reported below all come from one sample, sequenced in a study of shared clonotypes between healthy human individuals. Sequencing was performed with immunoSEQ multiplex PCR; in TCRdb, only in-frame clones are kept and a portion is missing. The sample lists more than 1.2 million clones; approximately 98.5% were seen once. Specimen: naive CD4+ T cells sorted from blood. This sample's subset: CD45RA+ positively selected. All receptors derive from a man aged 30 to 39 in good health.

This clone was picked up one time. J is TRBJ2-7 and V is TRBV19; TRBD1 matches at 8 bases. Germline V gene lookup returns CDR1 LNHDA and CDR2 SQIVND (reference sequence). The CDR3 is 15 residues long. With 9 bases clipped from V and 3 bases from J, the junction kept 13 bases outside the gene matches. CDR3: CASRPRGTGLYEQYF. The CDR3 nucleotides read TGTGCCAGCCGTCCACGCGGGACAGGACTCTACGAGCAGTACTTC.

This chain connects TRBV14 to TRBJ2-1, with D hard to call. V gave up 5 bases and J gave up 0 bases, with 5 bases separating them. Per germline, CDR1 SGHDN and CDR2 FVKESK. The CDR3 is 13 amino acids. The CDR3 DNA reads TGTGCCAGCAGCGCTAGCTCCTACAATGAGCAGTTCTTC. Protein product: CASSASSYNEQFF.

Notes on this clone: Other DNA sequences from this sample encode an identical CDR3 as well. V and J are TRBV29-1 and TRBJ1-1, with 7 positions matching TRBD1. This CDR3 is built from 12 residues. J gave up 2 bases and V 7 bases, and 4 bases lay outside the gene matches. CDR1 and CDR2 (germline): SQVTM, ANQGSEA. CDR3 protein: CSAGQTNTEAFF. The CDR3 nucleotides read TGCAGCGCGGGACAGACCAACACTGAAGCTTTCTTT.

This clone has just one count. The CDR3 here is CASSGNRVNTEAFF. In nucleotides, the CDR3 is TGTGCCAGCAGTGGAAACAGAGTGAACACTGAAGCTTTCTTT. The V call is TRBV2, the J call TRBJ1-1; D gene uncertain. The length of the CDR3 is 14 residues. V shed 4 bases and J shed 0 bases, with 9 bases lying between them. Per the germline V gene, CDR1 is SNHLY and CDR2 is FYNNEI.

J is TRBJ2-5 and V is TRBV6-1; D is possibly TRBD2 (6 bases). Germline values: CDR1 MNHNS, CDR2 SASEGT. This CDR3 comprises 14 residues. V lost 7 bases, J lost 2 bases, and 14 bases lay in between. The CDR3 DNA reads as TGTGCCAGCATTCGTTTAGGACTACAAGAGACCCAGTACTTC. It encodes CASIRLGLQETQYF.

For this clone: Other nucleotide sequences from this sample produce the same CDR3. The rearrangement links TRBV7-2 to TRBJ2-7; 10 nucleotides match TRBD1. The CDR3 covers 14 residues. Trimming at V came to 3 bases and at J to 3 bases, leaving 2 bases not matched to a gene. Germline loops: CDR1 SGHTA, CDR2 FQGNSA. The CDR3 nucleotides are TGTGCCAGCAGCTTCCGGACAGGGGGCTACGAGCAGTACTTC. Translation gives CASSFRTGGYEQYF.

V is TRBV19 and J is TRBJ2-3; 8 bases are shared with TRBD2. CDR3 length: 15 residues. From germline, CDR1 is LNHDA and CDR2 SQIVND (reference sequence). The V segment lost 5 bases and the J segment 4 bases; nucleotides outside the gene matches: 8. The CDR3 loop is CASSYLTSEADTQYF. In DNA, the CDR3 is TGTGCCAGTAGTTACCTGACTAGCGAGGCAGATACGCAGTATTTT.

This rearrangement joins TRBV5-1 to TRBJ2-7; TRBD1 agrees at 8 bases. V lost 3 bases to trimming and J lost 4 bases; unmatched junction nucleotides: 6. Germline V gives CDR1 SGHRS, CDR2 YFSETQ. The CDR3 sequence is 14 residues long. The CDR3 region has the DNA TGCGCCAGCAGCTATGACAGGGGTGGTTACGAGCAGTACTTC. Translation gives CASSYDRGGYEQYF.

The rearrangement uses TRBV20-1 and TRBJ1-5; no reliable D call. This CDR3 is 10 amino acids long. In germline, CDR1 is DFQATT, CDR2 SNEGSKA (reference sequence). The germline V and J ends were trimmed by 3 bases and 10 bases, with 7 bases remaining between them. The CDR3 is CSASSGPQHF. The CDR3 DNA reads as TGCAGTGCTAGTTCCGGCCCCCAGCATTTT.

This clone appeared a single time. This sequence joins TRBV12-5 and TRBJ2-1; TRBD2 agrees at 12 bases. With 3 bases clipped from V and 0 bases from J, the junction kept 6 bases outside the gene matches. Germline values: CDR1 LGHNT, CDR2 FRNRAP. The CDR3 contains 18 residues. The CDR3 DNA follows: TGTGCTAGTGGTTTTGGACTAGCGGGACTGAGCTCCTACAATGAGCAGTTCTTC. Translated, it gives CASGFGLAGLSSYNEQFF.

The CDR3 nucleotides are TGCGCCAGCAGTCCAGGAACTTGGGACACCGGGGAGCTGTTTTTT. It translates to CASSPGTWDTGELFF. The J gene is TRBJ2-2, the V gene TRBV5-1; D not certain. Trimming removed 5 bases at V and 3 bases at J, with 14 bases between. Looked up from germline, CDR1 is SGHRS and CDR2 is YFSETQ. CDR3 length: 15 residues.

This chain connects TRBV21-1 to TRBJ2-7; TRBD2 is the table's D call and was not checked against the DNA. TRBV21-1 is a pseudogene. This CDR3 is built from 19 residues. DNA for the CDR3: TGTGCCAGCAGCACAACCGGGACTAGCAATCTAAACGGGGGCTACGAGCAGTACTTC. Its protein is CASSTTGTSNLNGGYEQYF.